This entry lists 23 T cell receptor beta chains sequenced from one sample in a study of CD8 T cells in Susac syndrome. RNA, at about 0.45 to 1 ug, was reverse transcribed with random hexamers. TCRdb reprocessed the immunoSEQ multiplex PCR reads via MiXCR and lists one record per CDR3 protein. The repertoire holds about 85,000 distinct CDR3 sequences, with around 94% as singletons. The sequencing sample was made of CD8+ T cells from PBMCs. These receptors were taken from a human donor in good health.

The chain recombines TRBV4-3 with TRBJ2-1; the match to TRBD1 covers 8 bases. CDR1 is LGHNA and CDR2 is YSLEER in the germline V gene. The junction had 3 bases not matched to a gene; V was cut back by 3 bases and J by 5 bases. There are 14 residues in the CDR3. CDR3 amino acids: CASSHEGQDNEQFF. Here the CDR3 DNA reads TGCGCCAGCAGCCACGAGGGACAGGACAATGAGCAGTTCTTC.

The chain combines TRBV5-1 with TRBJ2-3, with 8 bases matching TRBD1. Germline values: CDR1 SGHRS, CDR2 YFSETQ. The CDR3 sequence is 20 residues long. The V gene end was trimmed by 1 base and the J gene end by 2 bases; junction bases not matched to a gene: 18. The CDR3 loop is CASSLSPGQEPPGLTDTQYF. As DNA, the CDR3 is TGCGCCAGCAGCTTGTCCCCGGGACAGGAGCCCCCGGGGCTCACAGATACGCAGTATTTT. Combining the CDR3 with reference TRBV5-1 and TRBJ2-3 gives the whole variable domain KAGVTQTPRYLIKTRGQQVTLSCSPISGHRSVSWYQQTPGQGLQFLFEYFSETQRNKGNFPGRFSGRQFSNSRSEMNVSTLELGDSALYLCASSLSPGQEPPGLTDTQYFGPGTRLTVL.

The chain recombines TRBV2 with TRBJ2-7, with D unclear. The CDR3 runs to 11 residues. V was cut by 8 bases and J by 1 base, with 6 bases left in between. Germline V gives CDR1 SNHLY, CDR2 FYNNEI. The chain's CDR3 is CASRISYEQYF. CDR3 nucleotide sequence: TGTGCCAGCCGGATTTCCTACGAGCAGTACTTC. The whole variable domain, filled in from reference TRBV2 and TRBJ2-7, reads EPEVTQTPSHQVTQMGQEVILRCVPISNHLYFYWYRQILGQKVEFLVSFYNNEISEKSEIFDDQFSVERPDGSNFTLKIRSTKLEDSAMYFCASRISYEQYFGPGTRLTVT.

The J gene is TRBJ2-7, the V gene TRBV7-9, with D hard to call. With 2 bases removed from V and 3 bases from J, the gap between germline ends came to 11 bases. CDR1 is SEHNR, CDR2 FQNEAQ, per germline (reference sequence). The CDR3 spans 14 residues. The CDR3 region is CASSLSQNYYEQYV. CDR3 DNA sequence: TGTGCCAGCAGCTTAAGTCAGAATTACTACGAGCAGTACGTC.

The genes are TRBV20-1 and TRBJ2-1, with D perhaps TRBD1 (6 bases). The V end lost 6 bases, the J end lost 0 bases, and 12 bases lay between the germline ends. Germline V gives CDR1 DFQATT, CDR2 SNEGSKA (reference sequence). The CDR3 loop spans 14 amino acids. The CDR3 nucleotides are TGCAGTGCCACAGCAGGGGCCTCCTACAATGAGCAGTTCTTC. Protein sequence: CSATAGASYNEQFF.

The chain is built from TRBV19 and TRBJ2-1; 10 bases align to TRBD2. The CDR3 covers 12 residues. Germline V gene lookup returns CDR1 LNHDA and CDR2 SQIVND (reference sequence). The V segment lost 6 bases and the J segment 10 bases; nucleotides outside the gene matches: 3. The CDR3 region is CASSPSGGEQFF. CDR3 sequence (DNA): TGTGCCAGTAGCCCTAGCGGGGGCGAGCAGTTCTTC.

CDR3 sequence reads: CASSGEALGSTQYF. Written as DNA, the CDR3 is TGTGCCAGCAGCGGGGAGGCCCTAGGTTCGACCCAGTACTTC. This chain uses TRBV9 with TRBJ2-5; D possibly corresponds to TRBD2 (6 bases). The CDR3 has 14 residues. With 3 bases removed from V and 7 bases from J, the gap between germline ends came to 16 bases. Germline-derived CDR1 and CDR2 are SGDLS and YYNGEE.

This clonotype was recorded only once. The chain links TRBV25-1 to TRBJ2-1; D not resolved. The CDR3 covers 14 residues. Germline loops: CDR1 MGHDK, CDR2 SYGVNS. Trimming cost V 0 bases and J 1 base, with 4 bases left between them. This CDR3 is CASSEYQSYNEQFF. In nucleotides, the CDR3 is TGTGCCAGCAGTGAATATCAGTCCTACAATGAGCAGTTCTTC.

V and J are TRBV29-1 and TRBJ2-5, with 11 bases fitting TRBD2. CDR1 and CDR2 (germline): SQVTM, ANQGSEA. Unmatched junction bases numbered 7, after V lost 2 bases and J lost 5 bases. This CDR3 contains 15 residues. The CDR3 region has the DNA TGCAGCGTTGAAACTAGCGGGGGAGCAGTCGAGACCCAGTACTTC. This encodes CSVETSGGAVETQYF.

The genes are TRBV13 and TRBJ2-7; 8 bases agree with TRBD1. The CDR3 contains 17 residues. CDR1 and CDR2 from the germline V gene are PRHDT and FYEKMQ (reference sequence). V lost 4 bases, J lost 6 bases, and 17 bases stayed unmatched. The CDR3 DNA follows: TGTGCCAGCAGCTACAGGGACAGGCCCCACCCGGGGACCGAGCAGTACTTC. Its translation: CASSYRDRPHPGTEQYF.

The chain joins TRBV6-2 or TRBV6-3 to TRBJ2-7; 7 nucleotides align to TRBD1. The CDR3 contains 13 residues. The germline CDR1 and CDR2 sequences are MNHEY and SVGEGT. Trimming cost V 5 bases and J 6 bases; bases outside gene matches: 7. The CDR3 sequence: CASSNRQGREQYV. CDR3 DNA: TGTGCCAGCAGTAACCGACAGGGACGCGAGCAGTACGTC.

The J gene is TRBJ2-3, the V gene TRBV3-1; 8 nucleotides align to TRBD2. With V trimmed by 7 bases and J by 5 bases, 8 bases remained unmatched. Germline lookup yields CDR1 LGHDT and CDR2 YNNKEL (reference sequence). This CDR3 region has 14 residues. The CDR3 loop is CASTQRETQDTQYF. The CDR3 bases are TGTGCCAGCACCCAGCGGGAGACCCAAGATACGCAGTATTTT.

The CDR3 coding sequence is TGTGCCAGCAACGGGGGAGCGGGAGCTCGGGATACGCAGTATTTT. It specifies CASNGGAGARDTQYF. The chain recombines TRBV9 with TRBJ2-3; 8 bases are a match to TRBD2. Germline-derived CDR1 and CDR2 are SGDLS and YYNGEE. The CDR3 length is 15 residues. The trim removed 6 bases at V and 6 bases at J, leaving 12 bases unmatched.

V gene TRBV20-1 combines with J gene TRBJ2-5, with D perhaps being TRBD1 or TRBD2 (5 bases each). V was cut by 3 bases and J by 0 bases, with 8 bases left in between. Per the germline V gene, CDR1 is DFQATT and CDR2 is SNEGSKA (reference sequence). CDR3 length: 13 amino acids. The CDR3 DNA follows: TGCAGTGCTAGGGGGGATAACCAAGAGACCCAGTACTTC. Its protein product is CSARGDNQETQYF.

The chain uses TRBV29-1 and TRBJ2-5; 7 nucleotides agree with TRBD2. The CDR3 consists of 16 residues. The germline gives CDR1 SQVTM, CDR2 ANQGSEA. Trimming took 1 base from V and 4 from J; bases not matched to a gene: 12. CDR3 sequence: CSVEAPGLKGIETQYF. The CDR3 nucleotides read TGCAGCGTTGAAGCACCGGGACTAAAGGGGATAGAGACCCAGTACTTC.

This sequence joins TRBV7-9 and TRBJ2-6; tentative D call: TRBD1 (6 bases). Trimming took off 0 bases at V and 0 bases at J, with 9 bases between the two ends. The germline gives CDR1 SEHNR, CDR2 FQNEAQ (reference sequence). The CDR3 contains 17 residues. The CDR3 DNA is TGTGCCAGCAGCTTAGCAGGACAGATCTCTGGGGCCAACGTCCTGACTTTC. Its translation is CASSLAGQISGANVLTF.

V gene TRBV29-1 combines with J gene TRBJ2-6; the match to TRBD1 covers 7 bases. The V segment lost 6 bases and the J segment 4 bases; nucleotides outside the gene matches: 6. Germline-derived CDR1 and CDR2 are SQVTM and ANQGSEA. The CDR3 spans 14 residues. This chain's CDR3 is CSVVTGAGANVLTF. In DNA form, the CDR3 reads TGCAGCGTCGTAACAGGGGCGGGGGCCAACGTCCTGACTTTC. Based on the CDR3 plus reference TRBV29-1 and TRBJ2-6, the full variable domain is SAVISQKPSRDICQRGTSLTIQCQVDSQVTMMFWYRQQPGQSLTLIATANQGSEATYESGFVIDKFPISRPNLTFSTLTVSNMSPEDSSIYLCSVVTGAGANVLTFGAGSRLTVL.

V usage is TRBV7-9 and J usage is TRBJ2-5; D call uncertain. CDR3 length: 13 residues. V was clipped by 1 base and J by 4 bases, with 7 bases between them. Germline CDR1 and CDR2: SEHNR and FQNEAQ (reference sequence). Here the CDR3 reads CASSLGWRETQYF. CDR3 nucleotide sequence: TGTGCCAGCAGCTTAGGTTGGCGAGAGACCCAGTACTTC.

The CDR3 DNA is TGTGCCTGGAGTGTAGGACAGAGTTACGAGCAGTACGTC. This encodes CAWSVGQSYEQYV. This chain uses TRBV30 with TRBJ2-7; weak D call: TRBD1 (6 bases). Between the trimmed V and J ends, which lost 0 bases and 4 bases, there was a span of 10 bases. Germline V gene lookup returns CDR1 GTSNPN and CDR2 SVGIG (reference sequence). There are 13 residues in the CDR3.

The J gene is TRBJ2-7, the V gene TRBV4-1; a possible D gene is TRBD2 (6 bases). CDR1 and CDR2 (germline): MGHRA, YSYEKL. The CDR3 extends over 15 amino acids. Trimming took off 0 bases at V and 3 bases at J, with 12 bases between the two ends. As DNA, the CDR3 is TGCGCCAGCAGCCAAGAGTCGGGGGAACTCTACGAGCAGTACGTC. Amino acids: CASSQESGELYEQYV.

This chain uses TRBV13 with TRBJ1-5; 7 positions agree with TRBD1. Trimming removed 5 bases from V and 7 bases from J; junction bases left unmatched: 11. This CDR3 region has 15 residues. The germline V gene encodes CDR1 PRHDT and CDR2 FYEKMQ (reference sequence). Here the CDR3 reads CASSPRGGTGQPQHF. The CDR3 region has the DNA TGTGCCAGCAGCCCGCGAGGGGGCACGGGGCAGCCCCAGCATTTT.

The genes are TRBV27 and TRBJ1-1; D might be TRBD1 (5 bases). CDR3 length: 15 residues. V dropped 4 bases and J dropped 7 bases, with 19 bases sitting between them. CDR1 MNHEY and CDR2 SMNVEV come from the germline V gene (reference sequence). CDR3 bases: TGTGCCAGCAGTTCCGGAACCTCGGGGGTCGATGAAGCTTTCTTT. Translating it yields CASSSGTSGVDEAFF.

CDR3 in DNA: TGTGCCAGCTCAGCCACAGGGCCGGAGCAGTACTTC. It encodes CASSATGPEQYF. V usage is TRBV18 and J usage is TRBJ2-7; possibly TRBD1 for D (6 bases). V lost 5 bases to trimming and J lost 7 bases, with 12 bases between them. This CDR3 comprises 12 residues. Germline V CDR1 and CDR2: KGHSH, LQKENI.